This T cell receptor (beta chain) was retrieved from a study of blood T cells in healthy people across ages. Regarding the study as a whole: PBMCs went unsorted, and a conclusive naive versus antigen-experienced comparison was therefore prevented.

The CDR3 length is 14 residues. Germline CDR1 is LGHNT and CDR2 is FRNRAP. Trimming removed 2 bases from V and 0 bases from J, with 5 bases in between. Remarks on this clonotype: What it binds is unknown.

The second PCR ran roughly 6 to 11 cycles with a sample-barcoded 5' primer and J-beta primers. Every sample produced at least 2.5 million CDR3-containing paired-end reads. From the 5' RACE reads, TCRdb called clonotypes with MiXCR, one entry per CDR3 protein. The data contain roughly 1 million distinct CDR3 sequences, roughly 24% of them singletons. The sample was also reused in another study, on T cells of mothers and their children.

The V and J genes are TRBV12-5 and TRBJ2-4, with D unclear. This sequence originates from a girl aged 2 to 9 in good health. The specimen was blood. The CDR3 loop is CASGLTVAKNIQYF. The CDR3 nucleotides read TGTGCTAGTGGTTTGACGGTAGCCAAAAACATTCAGTACTTC. Based on the CDR3 plus reference TRBV12-5 and TRBJ2-4, the full variable domain is DARVTQTPRHKVTEMGQEVTMRCQPILGHNTVFWYRQTMMQGLELLAYFRNRAPLDDSGMPKDRFSAEMPDATLATLKIQPSEPRDSAVYFCASGLTVAKNIQYFGAGTRLSVL.